The entry below gives a single T cell receptor beta chain sequence along with its context. The antigen is undetermined. In making TCR cDNA, 5'RACE template switching added a universal primer site and UMIs to it. TCRdb reprocessed the 5' RACE reads with MiXCR, giving one entry per CDR3 protein. This table has fewer than 400,000 distinct CDR3 sequences, around 11% appearing once. This sample was taken from a study of T cells after yellow fever vaccination. Study-level information: The authors prepared low-cell-number fractions using SMART-Seq v4 Ultra Low Input.

Broader study findings: High-abundance clonotypes from the bulk population could contaminate FACS-sorted repertoires. Researchers report a weaker secondary response that nonetheless peaked faster, day 5 versus 15.

The CDR3 has 17 residues. V lost 11 bases to trimming and J lost 0 bases, with 23 bases between them. Germline CDR1 and CDR2: SGHVS and FNYEAQ. The source is a man aged 18 to 29 who received the YFV17D yellow fever vaccine. The sample consisted of CD4+ T cells sorted from PBMCs, taken 45 days after the yellow fever booster vaccination. The genes are TRBV7-6 and TRBJ1-5, with D perhaps matching TRBD1 (6 bases). The CDR3 nucleotides read TGTGCCGGAGGATTCGACAGGCCGCTTTATAGCAATCAGCCCCAGCATTTT. This sequence encodes CAGGFDRPLYSNQPQHF.